A selection of T cell receptor beta chains follows, all from one sample in a study of blood T cell repertoires in COVID-19. Profiling relied on immunoSEQ multiplex PCR, and the TCRdb table lists in-frame clones only, not all of them. The top ten clones hold more than 8% of a sample with tens of thousands of clones, roughly four fifths of them seen once. Sequenced material: peripheral blood. Receptor source: a human donor in a cohort sampled during active COVID-19. Both conserved end residues are part of each CDR3. The D gene is left open where the match is weak. A row's size may be missing; if present it is once, few, many or a size class.

D	size	J	V	CDR3	DNA
TRBD1	few	TRBJ2-5	TRBV18	CASSPRRGQDGAQYF	TGTGCCAGCTCACCCCGGAGAGGACAGGACGGGGCCCAGTACTTC
-	-	TRBJ1-4	TRBV7-8	CASSYSQGRAANEKLFF	TGTGCCAGCAGCTACTCTCAGGGGAGGGCGGCTAATGAAAAACTGTTTTTT
-	once	TRBJ2-7	TRBV6-1	CASSGVQGGPTRYEQYF	TGTGCCAGCAGTGGGGTCCAGGGGGGCCCAACCCGTTACGAGCAGTACTTC
-	-	TRBJ2-3	TRBV19	CASSIPRGVDTDTQYF	TGTGCCAGTAGTATTCCCAGGGGGGTGGACACAGATACGCAGTATTTT
-	once	TRBJ2-2	TRBV28	CASSKRQTTGELFF	TGTGCCAGCAGTAAACGACAGACCACCGGGGAGCTGTTTTTT
TRBD2	-	TRBJ2-5	TRBV6-2/TRBV6-3	CASSYPNSGRYETQYF	TGTGCCAGCAGTTACCCTAATAGCGGGAGATACGAGACCCAGTACTTC
-	-	TRBJ1-2	TRBV5-1	CASSISPVYGYTF	TGCGCCAGCAGCATCTCCCCCGTGTATGGCTACACCTTC
-	-	TRBJ1-6	TRBV5-4	CASSFANLPSSSYNSPLHF	TGTGCCAGCAGCTTCGCTAATCTCCCGTCAAGCTCCTATAATTCACCCCTCCACTTT
TRBD1	-	TRBJ1-2	TRBV7-9	CASSFQGGWNYGYTF	TGTGCCAGCAGCTTTCAGGGGGGTTGGAACTATGGCTACACCTTC
-	-	TRBJ2-1	TRBV12-3/TRBV12-4	CASSLLHNEQFF	TGTGCCAGCAGTTTGCTACACAATGAGCAGTTCTTC
-	-	TRBJ2-2	TRBV21-1	CASSKARRTSGRVGGELFF	TGTGCCAGCAGCAAAGCTAGGCGGACTAGCGGGAGGGTTGGCGGGGAGCTGTTTTTT
-	-	TRBJ2-3	TRBV30	CAWSAESRDTQYF	TGTGCCTGGAGTGCCGAATCCAGAGATACGCAGTATTTT
-	-	TRBJ1-2	TRBV27	CASSFSAGGSGDGYTF	TGTGCCAGCAGTTTTTCGGCGGGGGGCTCAGGGGATGGCTACACCTTC
TRBD2	few	TRBJ2-3	TRBV4-2	CASSQDLPSGANTDTQYF	TGTGCCAGCAGCCAAGATCTCCCCAGCGGGGCTAACACAGATACGCAGTATTTT
-	-	TRBJ1-2	TRBV19	CASSPKSGMVNYGYTF	TGTGCCAGTAGTCCCAAGTCGGGGATGGTCAACTATGGCTACACCTTC
TRBD1	-	TRBJ2-7	TRBV18	CASSPDRGPYEQYF	TGTGCCAGCTCCCCAGACAGGGGCCCCTACGAGCAGTACTTC
-	few	TRBJ1-3	TRBV9	CASSDTGTLGNTIYF	TGTGCCAGCAGCGACACCGGGACACTTGGAAACACCATATATTTT
TRBD2	-	TRBJ2-1	TRBV19	CASSMRGGREDEQFF	TGTGCCAGTAGTATGCGCGGGGGGCGGGAGGATGAGCAGTTCTTC
TRBD1	-	TRBJ1-6	TRBV6-5	CASSPRDRSVSPLHF	TGTGCCAGCAGTCCCCGGGACAGGAGCGTTTCACCCCTCCACTTT
TRBD2	-	TRBJ2-7	TRBV4-1	CASSHSSGRYYEQYF	TGCGCCAGCAGCCATAGCAGCGGGAGATACTACGAGCAGTACTTC
TRBD1	-	TRBJ2-5	TRBV15	CATSRVTGGVETQYF	TGTGCCACCAGCAGAGTAACAGGGGGCGTCGAGACCCAGTACTTC
TRBD2	-	TRBJ2-2	TRBV4-2	CASSQEGAGGGTGELFF	TGTGCCAGCAGCCAAGAAGGAGCGGGAGGGGGGACTGGGGAGCTGTTTTTT
-	-	TRBJ1-6	TRBV6-4	CASRAGQNNSPLHF	TGTGCCAGCAGGGCTGGACAGAATAATTCACCCCTCCACTTT
-	few	TRBJ1-3	TRBV28	CASSGTSSGNTIYF	TGTGCCAGCAGCGGGACTTCCTCTGGAAACACCATATATTTT
TRBD1	-	TRBJ1-2	TRBV6-2/TRBV6-3	CASSLGQGGDGYTF	TGTGCCAGCAGTTTGGGACAGGGAGGTGATGGCTACACCTTC
-	-	TRBJ2-6	TRBV18	CASSPFGGSGANVLTF	TGTGCCAGCTCACCATTTGGAGGCTCCGGGGCCAACGTCCTGACTTTC
-	-	TRBJ1-5	TRBV28	CASSLGGANQPQHF	TGTGCCAGCAGTTTGGGGGGGGCCAATCAGCCCCAGCATTTT
-	-	TRBJ2-3	TRBV5-5	CASSLGRGTDTQYF	TGTGCCAGCAGCTTGGGCAGGGGCACAGATACGCAGTATTTT
TRBD1	-	TRBJ1-3	TRBV7-9	CASSPRQGSSGNTIYF	TGTGCCAGCAGCCCTAGACAGGGGAGCTCTGGAAACACCATATATTTT
-	once	TRBJ1-2	TRBV5-1	CASSSRDPNYGYTF	TGCGCCAGCAGCTCCCGGGATCCGAACTATGGCTACACCTTC
TRBD1	-	TRBJ2-7	TRBV7-9	CASSRSPQGADEQYF	TGTGCCAGCAGCCGTTCGCCACAGGGGGCGGACGAGCAGTACTTC
-	-	TRBJ2-2	TRBV24-1	CATTPPGTGELFF	TGTGCCACCACTCCCCCCGGGACCGGGGAGCTGTTTTTT
-	few	TRBJ2-5	TRBV11-3	CASSLTSSTETQYF	TGTGCCAGCAGCCTCACTAGTTCTACGGAGACCCAGTACTTC
-	-	TRBJ2-5	TRBV7-6	CASSYRTGVEETQYF	TGTGCCAGCAGCTATCGTACAGGCGTGGAGGAGACCCAGTACTTC
-	-	TRBJ2-7	TRBV6-2/TRBV6-3	CASSYSTGSNEQYF	TGTGCCAGCAGTTACTCGACCGGGAGCAACGAGCAGTACTTC
-	-	TRBJ2-3	TRBV7-2	CASSLGTIPDTQYF	TGTGCCAGCAGCTTAGGTACTATCCCAGATACGCAGTATTTT
-	-	TRBJ2-7	TRBV4-3	CASSQSHLSSYEQYF	TGCGCCAGCAGCCAGTCTCACCTAAGCTCCTACGAGCAGTACTTC
TRBD1	-	TRBJ1-2	TRBV9	CASSRDSYGYTF	TGTGCCAGCAGCCGGGACAGCTATGGCTACACCTTC
-	-	TRBJ2-6	TRBV6-2/TRBV6-3	CASSYVGGRGSGANVLTF	TGTGCCAGCAGTTACGTCGGGGGACGGGGCTCTGGGGCCAACGTCCTGACTTTC
TRBD2	-	TRBJ2-7	TRBV6-1	CASSEGLAGTYEQYF	TGTGCCAGCAGTGAAGGGCTAGCGGGTACCTACGAGCAGTACTTC
TRBD2	-	TRBJ2-3	TRBV3-1/TRBV3-2	CASSRRLAGHRTDTQYF	TGTGCCAGCAGCCGAAGACTAGCGGGCCATCGCACAGATACGCAGTATTTT
TRBD1	-	TRBJ2-5	TRBV29-1	CSVEEAGGGETQYF	TGCAGCGTTGAAGAAGCAGGGGGTGGAGAGACCCAGTACTTC
-	-	TRBJ1-1	TRBV7-9	CASSLVGGNTEAFF	TGTGCCAGCAGCTTAGTTGGCGGGAACACTGAAGCTTTCTTT
-	-	TRBJ2-1	TRBV5-1	CASSGGASYNEQFF	TGCGCCAGCAGCGGAGGGGCCTCCTACAATGAGCAGTTCTTC
-	-	TRBJ1-1	TRBV28	CASSLFGIGTGDF	-
TRBD2	few	TRBJ2-2	TRBV5-1	CASSLRSGSRTGELFF	TGCGCCAGCAGCTTACGAAGCGGGAGTAGAACCGGGGAGCTGTTTTTT
TRBD2	once	TRBJ2-7	TRBV5-1	CASSLVGGLAGEYEQYF	TGCGCCAGCAGCTTGGTGGGCGGGCTAGCGGGAGAATACGAGCAGTACTTC
-	-	TRBJ1-2	TRBV27	CASAFTGRGNYGYTF	TGTGCCAGCGCCTTCACAGGGAGAGGGAACTATGGCTACACCTTC
-	-	TRBJ1-6	TRBV28	CASSPSTDRWEDSPLHF	TGTGCCAGCAGTCCCTCCACCGACAGGTGGGAAGATTCACCCCTCCACTTT
TRBD2	-	TRBJ2-1	TRBV5-8	CASSLSLTSGRGNEQFF	TGTGCCAGCAGCCTCTCCCTCACTAGCGGGAGAGGAAATGAGCAGTTCTTC
-	-	TRBJ2-1	TRBV3-1/TRBV3-2	CASSQFGPGDGAEVYNEQFF	TGTGCCAGCAGCCAATTTGGGCCAGGTGACGGAGCGGAGGTCTACAATGAGCAGTTCTTC
-	once	TRBJ2-3	TRBV14	CASSQNSPGRNTQYF	TGTGCCAGCAGCCAAAATTCGCCGGGGAGAAATACGCAGTATTTT
-	-	TRBJ1-2	TRBV6-5	CASSPGRVVHF	TGTGCCAGCAGCCCGGGTCGGGTGGTCCACTTC
TRBD2	-	TRBJ2-5	TRBV6-5	CASRSYGRAQETQYF	TGTGCCAGCAGATCCTACGGGAGGGCCCAAGAGACCCAGTACTTC